This T cell receptor beta chain is drawn from a study of CD8+ T cells in alopecia areata. General study findings and limits: Especially in alopecia totalis/universalis, lesional scalp showed greater clonality than normal scalp did. The study found TCR sharing across patients less clear than in mice, possibly for HLA reasons.

Researchers gathered lesional scalp punch biopsies and peripheral blood from patients with alopecia areata. PBMCs were stained for CD3, CD4 and CD8, and CD4+ and CD8+ T cells were sorted. Germline assignment: CDR1 MDHEN and CDR2 SYDVKM. Between the trimmed V and J ends, which lost 7 bases and 4 bases, there was a span of 13 bases. The CDR3 is 13 residues long. This clone was seen more than once but under ten times. What it binds is unknown. RNA extraction was followed by reverse transcription into cDNA, which acted as the sequencing template. Some clones are missing from TCRdb's copy, which holds only in-frame ones; the method was immunoSEQ multiplex PCR. The sample holds 120,000 or so clones, 40% to 55% seen once.

This receptor was taken from a human donor with alopecia areata. The chain employs TRBV28 and TRBJ2-5; D is tentatively TRBD1 or TRBD2 (5 bases each). The sequenced sample consisted of NKG2D-low CD8+ T cells sorted from blood. The CDR3 DNA follows: TGTGCCAGCATCTCAGGGACGGCAGAGACCCAGTACTTC. Amino acid sequence: CASISGTAETQYF.